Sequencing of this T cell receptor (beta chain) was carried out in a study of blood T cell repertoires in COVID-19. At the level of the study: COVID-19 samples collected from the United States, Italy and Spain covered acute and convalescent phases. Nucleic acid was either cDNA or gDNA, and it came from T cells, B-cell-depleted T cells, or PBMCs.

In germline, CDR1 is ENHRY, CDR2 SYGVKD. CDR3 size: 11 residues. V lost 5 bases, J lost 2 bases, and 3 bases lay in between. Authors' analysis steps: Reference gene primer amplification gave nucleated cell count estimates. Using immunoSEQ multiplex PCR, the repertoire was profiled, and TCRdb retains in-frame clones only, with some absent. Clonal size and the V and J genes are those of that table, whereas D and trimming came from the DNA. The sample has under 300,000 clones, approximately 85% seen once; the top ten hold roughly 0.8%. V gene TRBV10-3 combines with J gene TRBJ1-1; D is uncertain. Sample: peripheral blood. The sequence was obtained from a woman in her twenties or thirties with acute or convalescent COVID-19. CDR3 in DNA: TGTGCCATCAGTACAAACACTGAAGCTTTCTTT. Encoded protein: CAISTNTEAFF.